The 32 T cell receptor beta chains reported below all come from one sample, sequenced in a study of vaccination effects on CD4 cells after COVID-19. Libraries were prepared by immunoSEQ multiplex PCR; TCRdb keeps only in-frame clonotypes and omits some of them. The repertoire includes roughly 20,000 clones, 72% of them detected once, and roughly 10% sits in the top ten. The ViraFEST assay expanded antigen-specific CD4+ T cells with viral peptide pools before sequencing. CD4+ T cell isolation took place after more than eight days of culture. Everyone in the study got two shots of either the BNT162b2 or mRNA-1273 vaccine. Their specific antigens are unknown. Sequenced here: CD4+ T cells from PBMCs cultured with HCoV-NL63 spike peptides, sampled after COVID-19 vaccination. These receptors were obtained from a human donor who received a COVID-19 vaccine.

The V call is TRBV20-1, the J call TRBJ1-5, with unresolved D. The germline gives CDR1 DFQATT, CDR2 SNEGSKA (reference sequence). V was shortened by 3 bases and J by 7 bases, with 13 bases between the two germline ends. The CDR3 has 13 amino acids. The CDR3 sequence: CSASRGGEQPQHF. CDR3 in DNA: TGCAGTGCTAGTCGCGGTGGGGAGCAGCCCCAGCATTTT.

The chain employs TRBV5-1 and TRBJ2-2, with D maybe TRBD1 (5 bases). Germline CDR1 and CDR2: SGHRS and YFSETQ. V was shortened by 4 bases and J by 6 bases, with 13 bases between the two germline ends. There are 14 residues in the CDR3. The CDR3 bases are TGCGCCAGCAGCGGAACAGGCGACCCCGGGGAGCTGTTTTTT. It translates to CASSGTGDPGELFF. Using reference TRBV5-1 and TRBJ2-2 for the parts outside the CDR3, the full variable domain is KAGVTQTPRYLIKTRGQQVTLSCSPISGHRSVSWYQQTPGQGLQFLFEYFSETQRNKGNFPGRFSGRQFSNSRSEMNVSTLELGDSALYLCASSGTGDPGELFFGEGSRLTVL.

This clone appeared a few times. This rearrangement joins TRBV5-4 to TRBJ2-2; D uncertain. Trimming pared 0 bases from V and 6 bases from J, leaving 6 bases between. The CDR3 extends over 13 amino acids. Germline V lookup: CDR1 SGHNT, CDR2 YYREEE (reference sequence). In nucleotides, the CDR3 is TGTGCCAGCAGCTTGGTAGAGGCCGGGGAGCTGTTTTTT. Protein: CASSLVEAGELFF. Complete variable domain (other parts from reference TRBV5-4 and TRBJ2-2): ETGVTQSPTHLIKTRGQQVTLRCSSQSGHNTVSWYQQALGQGPQFIFQYYREEENGRGNFPPRFSGLQFPNYSSELNVNALELDDSALYLCASSLVEAGELFFGEGSRLTVL.

This sequence joins TRBV19 and TRBJ1-6; D gene unclear. CDR3 length: 15 amino acids. V was trimmed by 3 bases and J by 9 bases, leaving 15 bases between them. Germline loops: CDR1 LNHDA, CDR2 SQIVND (reference sequence). CDR3 sequence reads: CASSIQQKVGSPLHF. The CDR3 coding sequence is TGTGCCAGTAGTATCCAACAGAAAGTGGGTTCACCCCTCCACTTT.

The rearrangement uses TRBV3-1 (or the pseudogene TRBV3-2) and TRBJ1-2, with D unclear. Germline V CDR1 and CDR2: LGHDT, YNNKEL (reference sequence). Deletions cut 0 bases from V and 5 bases from J, with 7 bases between. The CDR3 loop spans 13 amino acids. CDR3: CASSQEGYYGYTF. The CDR3 nucleotides are TGTGCCAGCAGCCAAGAGGGGTATTATGGCTACACCTTC.

The chain has TRBV5-6 and TRBJ2-3; D unclear. The V end was cut by 0 bases, the J end by 2 bases, with 7 bases between. This CDR3 spans 14 amino acids. Germline CDR1 SGHDT, CDR2 YYEEEE. The CDR3, as DNA: TGTGCCAGCAGCTTGGACAGCCCCACAGATACGCAGTATTTT. Protein: CASSLDSPTDTQYF.

The CDR3 nucleotides read TGCGCCAGCAGCCAAGGACTAGCGGGGGTGGGCACAGATACGCAGTATTTT. Residues: CASSQGLAGVGTDTQYF. The rearrangement uses TRBV4-1 and TRBJ2-3; the match to TRBD2 covers 12 bases. Germline V CDR1 and CDR2: MGHRA, YSYEKL. V shed 1 base, J shed 1 base, and the junction held 3 bases outside the gene matches. This CDR3 comprises 17 residues.

V usage is TRBV4-2 and J usage is TRBJ2-7; a possible D gene is TRBD1 (6 bases). The V and J ends lost 0 bases and 0 bases respectively, with 15 bases between them. The CDR3 has 17 residues. Germline CDR1 reads LGHNA; CDR2 reads YNFKEQ. The CDR3 loop is CASSQDVQGHHSYEQYF. CDR3 in DNA: TGTGCCAGCAGCCAAGATGTCCAGGGGCACCACTCCTACGAGCAGTACTTC.

The gene calls are TRBV18 and TRBJ2-1; D unclear. V was pared by 2 bases and J by 0 bases, with 14 bases between. Germline V lookup: CDR1 KGHSH, CDR2 LQKENI. The CDR3 covers 17 residues. CDR3 residues: CASSPVSSDPSYNEQFF. CDR3 sequence (DNA): TGTGCCAGCTCACCAGTTTCTTCTGACCCCTCCTACAATGAGCAGTTCTTC.

This rearrangement joins TRBV6-1 to TRBJ2-3; 7 bases line up with TRBD2. The trim removed 4 bases at V and 0 bases at J, leaving 7 bases unmatched. The CDR3 sequence is 16 residues long. Per the germline V gene, CDR1 is MNHNS and CDR2 is SASEGT. The DNA of the CDR3 is TGTGCCAGCAGTGGGTCGGCGGGACTAAGCACAGATACGCAGTATTTT. It translates to CASSGSAGLSTDTQYF.

The chain is built from TRBV12-5 and TRBJ2-3; the D gene could be TRBD1 or TRBD2 (5 bases each). V gave up 4 bases and J gave up 6 bases, with 20 bases separating them. The germline V gene encodes CDR1 LGHNT and CDR2 FRNRAP. The CDR3 covers 16 residues. CDR3 region: CASGSIFGAGADTQYF. CDR3 sequence (DNA): TGTGCTAGTGGTTCGATCTTCGGGGCTGGTGCGGATACGCAGTATTTT. Supplemented by reference TRBV12-5 and TRBJ2-3, the full variable domain reads DARVTQTPRHKVTEMGQEVTMRCQPILGHNTVFWYRQTMMQGLELLAYFRNRAPLDDSGMPKDRFSAEMPDATLATLKIQPSEPRDSAVYFCASGSIFGAGADTQYFGPGTRLTVL.

This clone turned up a few times. The chain is built from TRBV6-1 and TRBJ1-2; D unclear. CDR1 is MNHNS, CDR2 SASEGT, per germline. The CDR3 contains 12 residues. V lost 1 base to trimming and J lost 5 bases, with 5 bases between them. CDR3 in DNA: TGTGCCAGCAGTGAAGACAGATATGGCTACACCTTC. Its translation: CASSEDRYGYTF.

This clone appeared a few times. The J gene is TRBJ2-2, the V gene TRBV4-1, with D perhaps matching TRBD1 (5 bases). Germline CDR1 is MGHRA and CDR2 is YSYEKL. The CDR3 spans 17 residues. The V end was cut by 5 bases, the J end by 7 bases, with 23 bases between. CDR3 loop: CASSSAVDVRANGELFF. The CDR3 region has the DNA TGCGCCAGCAGCTCGGCCGTAGATGTCAGGGCGAACGGGGAGCTGTTTTTT.

The chain recombines TRBV3-1 (or the pseudogene TRBV3-2) with TRBJ2-1; TRBD1 aligns across 10 bases. Germline CDR1 is LGHDT and CDR2 is YNNKEL (reference sequence). The CDR3 sequence is 13 residues long. The chain's CDR3 is CSTGTGAYNEQFF. The CDR3 nucleotides read TGTTCAACCGGGACAGGGGCCTACAATGAGCAGTTCTTC.

The rearrangement uses TRBV6-5 and TRBJ1-1; 7 bases agree with TRBD1. The V and J ends lost 10 bases and 4 bases, in that order; junction bases with no gene match: 15. There are 15 residues in the CDR3. The germline V gene has CDR1 MNHEY and CDR2 SVGAGI. The CDR3 sequence: CATQKETGSPTEAFF. The CDR3 DNA follows: TGTGCCACCCAGAAGGAGACAGGGTCGCCCACTGAAGCTTTCTTT.

Here the CDR3 reads CASTPSGQVSDTQYF. DNA of the CDR3: TGTGCCAGTACCCCGAGTGGACAGGTTTCAGATACGCAGTATTTT. J is TRBJ2-3 and V is TRBV19, with 7 bases matching TRBD1. The CDR3 covers 15 residues. V shed 7 bases, J shed 4 bases, and the junction held 11 bases outside the gene matches. CDR1 is LNHDA and CDR2 is SQIVND in the germline V gene (reference sequence).

The chain couples TRBV19 to TRBJ2-7; tentative D call: TRBD1 (6 bases). Per the germline V gene, CDR1 is LNHDA and CDR2 is SQIVND (reference sequence). With 7 bases removed from V and 1 base from J, the gap between germline ends came to 14 bases. There are 14 residues in the CDR3. The CDR3 is CASTRTAISYEQYF. DNA of the CDR3: TGTGCCAGTACGAGGACAGCTATTTCCTACGAGCAGTACTTC.

This sequence joins TRBV6-5 and TRBJ1-1, with D possibly TRBD1 on 5 matching bases. The germline V gene encodes CDR1 MNHEY and CDR2 SVGAGI. Trimming cost V 3 bases and J 1 base, with 12 bases left between them. The CDR3 loop spans 15 amino acids. The CDR3 region is CASSYWSQGNTEAFF. Here the CDR3 DNA reads TGTGCCAGCAGTTATTGGTCCCAGGGGAACACTGAAGCTTTCTTT.

V is TRBV12-3 or TRBV12-4 and J is TRBJ1-3, with no clear D. The CDR3 is made up of 12 amino acids. Between the trimmed V and J ends, which lost 6 bases and 0 bases, there was a span of 3 bases. The CDR3 DNA is TGTGCCAGCAGGCGCTCTGGAAACACCATATATTTT. Translating it yields CASRRSGNTIYF.

This clone appeared once. The chain is built from TRBV5-1 and TRBJ1-1; TRBD1 might be the D (6 bases). Germline CDR1 is SGHRS and CDR2 is YFSETQ. This CDR3 contains 14 residues. Trimming pared 5 bases from V and 6 bases from J, leaving 17 bases between. CDR3: CASRDSGGTPEAFF. The CDR3 coding sequence is TGCGCCAGCAGGGACAGCGGGGGCACCCCTGAAGCTTTCTTT.

V usage is TRBV29-1 and J usage is TRBJ2-7; tentative D call: TRBD1 (5 bases). The germline CDR1 and CDR2 sequences are SQVTM and ANQGSEA. The CDR3 spans 12 residues. V was trimmed by 5 bases and J by 3 bases, leaving 11 bases between them. CDR3 sequence: CSVTFTGYEQYF. Written as DNA, the CDR3 is TGCAGCGTTACATTTACAGGCTACGAGCAGTACTTC.

This chain connects TRBV10-3 to TRBJ1-2; no firm D call. The germline V gene has CDR1 ENHRY and CDR2 SYGVKD. CDR3 length equals 12 residues. V was clipped by 0 bases and J by 6 bases, with 5 bases between them. The CDR3 here is CAISESTDGYTF. The CDR3 DNA reads TGTGCCATCAGTGAGTCTACGGATGGCTACACCTTC.

This clone is medium-sized (0.01 to 0.1%) by share. DNA for the CDR3: TGTGCCAGCAGTACAATGGGACTAGCGGACTACGAGCAGTACTTC. It translates to CASSTMGLADYEQYF. The chain couples TRBV6-2 or TRBV6-3 to TRBJ2-7; TRBD2 aligns across 11 bases. Looked up from germline, CDR1 is MNHEY and CDR2 is SVGEGT. With 5 bases clipped from V and 3 bases from J, the junction kept 6 bases outside the gene matches. The CDR3 spans 15 residues.

This clone was detected a few times. The gene calls are TRBV6-1 and TRBJ2-1; 7 nucleotides align to TRBD2. This CDR3 comprises 15 residues. Germline loops: CDR1 MNHNS, CDR2 SASEGT. Losses at the gene ends were 1 base for V and 2 bases for J; bases not matched to a gene: 2. The CDR3 DNA sequence: TGTGCCAGCAGTGAAGATGCGGGGGCCTACAATGAGCAGTTCTTC. Translating it yields CASSEDAGAYNEQFF.

This sequence joins TRBV5-1 and TRBJ1-3, with D perhaps matching TRBD1 (5 bases). V lost 1 base and J lost 4, with 15 bases in between. Germline assignment: CDR1 SGHRS and CDR2 YFSETQ. The CDR3 totals 16 residues. The CDR3 loop reads CASSLQSRDAGNTIYF. CDR3 sequence (DNA): TGCGCCAGCAGCTTGCAATCCAGGGACGCCGGAAACACCATATATTTT.

This clone has just a few counts. The CDR3 loop is CASSTGGGRLDGYTF. The DNA of the CDR3 is TGTGCCAGCAGCACTGGCGGGGGGCGACTGGACGGCTACACCTTC. This chain connects TRBV11-2 to TRBJ1-2; possibly TRBD1 for D (6 bases). Deletions cut 5 bases from V and 8 bases from J, with 21 bases between. CDR3 length equals 15 residues. The V gene's germline CDR1 is SGHAT and CDR2 FQNNGV.

This sequence joins TRBV7-9 and TRBJ1-1, with D hard to call. The CDR3 has 12 amino acids. Trimming took 5 bases from V and 1 from J, leaving 5 bases between them. Looked up from germline, CDR1 is SEHNR and CDR2 is FQNEAQ (reference sequence). The CDR3 here is CASSRGNTEAFF. The CDR3 DNA sequence: TGTGCCAGCAGCCGTGGGAACACTGAAGCTTTCTTT.

The rearrangement uses TRBV3-1 (or the pseudogene TRBV3-2) and TRBJ1-1; perhaps TRBD1 as D (5 bases). Germline loops: CDR1 LGHDT, CDR2 YNNKEL (reference sequence). The germline V and J ends were trimmed by 8 bases and 5 bases, with 15 bases remaining between them. The length of the CDR3 is 13 residues. CDR3 amino acids: CASGSRVGTEAFF. The CDR3 bases are TGTGCCAGCGGATCCAGGGTCGGGACTGAAGCTTTCTTT.

The chain links TRBV19 to TRBJ1-1; 10 nucleotides agree with TRBD1. CDR3 length: 14 amino acids. CDR1 and CDR2 from the germline V gene are LNHDA and SQIVND (reference sequence). Trimming took 5 bases from V and 7 from J; bases not matched to a gene: 7. In DNA, the CDR3 is TGTGCCAGTAGTCAAGGACAGGGGGGGATTGAAGCTTTCTTT. Its translation is CASSQGQGGIEAFF.

The rearrangement uses TRBV5-4 and TRBJ2-6; D possibly corresponds to TRBD2 (7 bases). Germline values: CDR1 SGHNT, CDR2 YYREEE (reference sequence). V was clipped by 1 base and J by 0 bases, with 11 bases between them. The CDR3 extends over 17 amino acids. CDR3 loop: CASSLIGGGSGANVLTF. The CDR3 DNA sequence: TGTGCCAGCAGCTTGATAGGGGGGGGCTCTGGGGCCAACGTCCTGACTTTC.

The V call is TRBV30, the J call TRBJ1-3, with D maybe TRBD1 (5 bases). Trimming shortened V by 1 base and J by 6 bases, and 13 bases separated the two germline ends. Germline CDR1 is GTSNPN and CDR2 is SVGIG (reference sequence). The CDR3 has 14 amino acids. The CDR3 here is CAWSGWDRENTIYF. CDR3 DNA sequence: TGTGCCTGGAGTGGCTGGGACCGAGAAAACACCATATATTTT.

This chain uses TRBV18 with TRBJ2-1; D might be TRBD1 or TRBD2, each matching 5 bases. CDR1 and CDR2 from the germline V gene are KGHSH and LQKENI. The CDR3 totals 16 residues. The germline V and J ends were trimmed by 3 bases and 6 bases, with 18 bases remaining between them. Here the CDR3 DNA reads TGTGCCAGCTCACCTTTGGGGCAGGGAGTCAGCAATGAGCAGTTCTTC. Translation gives CASSPLGQGVSNEQFF.